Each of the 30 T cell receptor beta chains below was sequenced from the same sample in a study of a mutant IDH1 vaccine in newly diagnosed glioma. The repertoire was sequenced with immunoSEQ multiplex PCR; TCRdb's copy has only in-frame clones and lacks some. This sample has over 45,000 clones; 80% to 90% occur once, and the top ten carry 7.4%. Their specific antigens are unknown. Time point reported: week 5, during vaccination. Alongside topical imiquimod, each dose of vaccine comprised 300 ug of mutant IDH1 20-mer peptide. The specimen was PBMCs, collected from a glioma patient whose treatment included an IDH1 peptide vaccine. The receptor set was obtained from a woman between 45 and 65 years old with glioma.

This chain's CDR3 is CASSQESSSPYAEAFF. For the CDR3, the DNA is TGCGCCAGCAGCCAAGAATCTTCCAGCCCGTACGCTGAAGCTTTCTTT. The J gene is TRBJ1-1, the V gene TRBV4-3, with D unclear. CDR3 length: 16 amino acids. V was cut by 0 bases and J by 6 bases, with 17 bases left in between. Germline loops: CDR1 LGHNA, CDR2 YSLEER.

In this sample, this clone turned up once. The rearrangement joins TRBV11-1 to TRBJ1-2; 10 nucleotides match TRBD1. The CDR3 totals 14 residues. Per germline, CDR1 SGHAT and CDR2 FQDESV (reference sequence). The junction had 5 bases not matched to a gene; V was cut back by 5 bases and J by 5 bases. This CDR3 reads CASSGTGASYGYTF. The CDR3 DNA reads TGTGCCAGCAGCGGGACAGGGGCTTCGTATGGCTACACCTTC.

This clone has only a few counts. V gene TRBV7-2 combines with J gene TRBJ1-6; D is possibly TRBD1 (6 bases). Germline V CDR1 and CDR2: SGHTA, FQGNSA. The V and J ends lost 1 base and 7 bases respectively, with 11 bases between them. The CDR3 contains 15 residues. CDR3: CASSLVRTGNSPLHF. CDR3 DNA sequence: TGTGCCAGCAGCTTAGTGAGAACAGGGAATTCACCCCTCCACTTT.

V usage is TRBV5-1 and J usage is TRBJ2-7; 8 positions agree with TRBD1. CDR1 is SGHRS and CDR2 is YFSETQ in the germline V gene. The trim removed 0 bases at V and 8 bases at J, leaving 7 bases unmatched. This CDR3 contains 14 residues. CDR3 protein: CASSLEQGVAQQYF. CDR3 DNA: TGCGCCAGCAGCTTGGAACAGGGGGTGGCCCAGCAGTACTTC.

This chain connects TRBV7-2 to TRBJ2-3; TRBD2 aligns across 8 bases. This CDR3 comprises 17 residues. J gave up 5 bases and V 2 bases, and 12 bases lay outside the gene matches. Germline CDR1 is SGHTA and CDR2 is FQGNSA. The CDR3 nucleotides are TGTGCCAGCAGCTTACACACCGGCGGGGGGCCGGGAGATACGCAGTATTTT. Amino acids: CASSLHTGGGPGDTQYF.

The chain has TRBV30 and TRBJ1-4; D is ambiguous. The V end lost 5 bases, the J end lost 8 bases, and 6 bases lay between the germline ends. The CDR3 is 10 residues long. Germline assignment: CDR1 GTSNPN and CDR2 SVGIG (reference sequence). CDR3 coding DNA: TGTGCCTGGTTAAGAGAAAAACTGTTTTTT. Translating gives CAWLREKLFF.

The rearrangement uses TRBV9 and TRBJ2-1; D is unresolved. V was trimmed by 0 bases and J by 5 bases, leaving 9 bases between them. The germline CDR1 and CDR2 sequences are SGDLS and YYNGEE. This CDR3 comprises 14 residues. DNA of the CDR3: TGTGCCAGCAGCGTAGGGACCGTGGACAATGAGCAGTTCTTC. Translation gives CASSVGTVDNEQFF. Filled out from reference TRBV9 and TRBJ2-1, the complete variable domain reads DSGVTQTPKHLITATGQRVTLRCSPRSGDLSVYWYQQSLDQGLQFLIQYYNGEERAKGNILERFSAQQFPDLHSELNLSSLELGDSALYFCASSVGTVDNEQFFGPGTRLTVL.

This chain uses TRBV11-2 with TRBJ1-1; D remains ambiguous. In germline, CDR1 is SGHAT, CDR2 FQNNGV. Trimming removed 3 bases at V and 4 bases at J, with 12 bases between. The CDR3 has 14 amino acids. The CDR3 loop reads CASSFGSSGTEAFF. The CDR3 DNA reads TGTGCCAGCAGCTTCGGCTCCTCAGGCACTGAAGCTTTCTTT.

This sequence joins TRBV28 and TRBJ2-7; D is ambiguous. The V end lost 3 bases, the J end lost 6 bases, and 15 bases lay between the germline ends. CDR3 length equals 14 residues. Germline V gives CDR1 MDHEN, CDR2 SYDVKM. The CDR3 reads CASSFRGPLGEQYF. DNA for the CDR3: TGTGCCAGCAGTTTCCGTGGGCCCCTCGGCGAGCAGTACTTC.

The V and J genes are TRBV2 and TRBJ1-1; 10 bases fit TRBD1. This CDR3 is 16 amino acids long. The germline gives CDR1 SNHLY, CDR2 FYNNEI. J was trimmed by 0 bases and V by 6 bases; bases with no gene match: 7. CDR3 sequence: CASRRGTGVMNTEAFF. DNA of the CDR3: TGTGCCAGCAGAAGGGGGACAGGGGTCATGAACACTGAAGCTTTCTTT.

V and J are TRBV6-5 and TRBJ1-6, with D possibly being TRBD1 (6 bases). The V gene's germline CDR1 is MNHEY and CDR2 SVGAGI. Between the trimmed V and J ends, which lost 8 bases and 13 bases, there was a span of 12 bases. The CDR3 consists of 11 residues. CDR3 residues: CASEGGGPLHF. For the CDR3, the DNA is TGTGCCAGCGAAGGGGGGGGGCCCCTCCACTTT.

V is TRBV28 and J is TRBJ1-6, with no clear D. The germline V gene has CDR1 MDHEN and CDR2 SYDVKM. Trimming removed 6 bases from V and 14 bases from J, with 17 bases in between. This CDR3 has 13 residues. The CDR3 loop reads CASRLPPEQTLHF. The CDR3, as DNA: TGTGCCAGCAGGTTACCCCCGGAACAGACCCTCCACTTT. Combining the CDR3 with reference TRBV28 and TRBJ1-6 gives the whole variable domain DVKVTQSSRYLVKRTGEKVFLECVQDMDHENMFWYRQDPGLGLRLIYFSYDVKMKEKGDIPEGYSVSREKKERFSLILESASTNQTSMYLCASRLPPEQTLHFGNGTRLTVT.

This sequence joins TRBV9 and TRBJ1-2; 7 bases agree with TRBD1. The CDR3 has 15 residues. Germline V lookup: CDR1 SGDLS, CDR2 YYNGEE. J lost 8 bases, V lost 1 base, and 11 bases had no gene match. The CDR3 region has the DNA TGTGCCAGCAGCGTACAAACGACAGGGTTGAGAGGCTACACCTTC. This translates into CASSVQTTGLRGYTF.

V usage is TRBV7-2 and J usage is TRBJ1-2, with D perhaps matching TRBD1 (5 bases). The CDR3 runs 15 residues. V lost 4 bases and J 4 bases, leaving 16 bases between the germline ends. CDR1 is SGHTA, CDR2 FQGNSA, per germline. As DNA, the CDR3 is TGTGCCAGCAGCTCGGTTCAGGGATCTTCCTATGGCTACACCTTC. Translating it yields CASSSVQGSSYGYTF.

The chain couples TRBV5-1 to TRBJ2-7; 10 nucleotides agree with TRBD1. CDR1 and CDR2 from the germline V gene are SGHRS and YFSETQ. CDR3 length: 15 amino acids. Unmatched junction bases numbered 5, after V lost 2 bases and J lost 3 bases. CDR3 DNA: TGCGCCAGCAGCTTAAGGACAGGGGGGTTCTACGAGCAGTACTTC. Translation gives CASSLRTGGFYEQYF.

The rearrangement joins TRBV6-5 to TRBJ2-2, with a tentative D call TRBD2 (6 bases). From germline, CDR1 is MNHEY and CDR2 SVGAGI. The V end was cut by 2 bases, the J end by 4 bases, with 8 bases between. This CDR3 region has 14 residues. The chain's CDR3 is CASSYRGGTGELFF. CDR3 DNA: TGTGCCAGCAGTTACCGGGGAGGCACCGGGGAGCTGTTTTTT.

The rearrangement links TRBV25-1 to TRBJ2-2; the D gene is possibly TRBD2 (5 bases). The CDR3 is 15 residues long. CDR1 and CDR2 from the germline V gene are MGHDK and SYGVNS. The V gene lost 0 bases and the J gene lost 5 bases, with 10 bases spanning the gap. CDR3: CASSEYRTGTGELFF. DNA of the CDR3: TGTGCCAGCAGTGAATATCGGACGGGGACCGGGGAGCTGTTTTTT.

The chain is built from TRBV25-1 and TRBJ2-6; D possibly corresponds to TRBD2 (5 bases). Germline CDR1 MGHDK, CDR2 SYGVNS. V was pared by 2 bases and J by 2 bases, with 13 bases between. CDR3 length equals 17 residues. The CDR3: CASSERRGPPGANVLTF. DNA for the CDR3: TGTGCCAGCAGTGAACGCCGCGGGCCACCTGGGGCCAACGTCCTGACTTTC.

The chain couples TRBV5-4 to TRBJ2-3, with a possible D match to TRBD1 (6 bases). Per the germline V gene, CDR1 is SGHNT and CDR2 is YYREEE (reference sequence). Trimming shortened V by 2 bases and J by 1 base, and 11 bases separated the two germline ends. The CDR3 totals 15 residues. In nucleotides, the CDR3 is TGTGCCAGCAGCTTTGACAGGTTTGGCACAGATACGCAGTATTTT. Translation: CASSFDRFGTDTQYF.

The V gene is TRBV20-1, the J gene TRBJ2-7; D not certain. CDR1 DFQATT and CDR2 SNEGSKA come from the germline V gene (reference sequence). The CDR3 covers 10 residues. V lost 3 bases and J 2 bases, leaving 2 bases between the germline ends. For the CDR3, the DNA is TGCAGTGCTAGTCCCTACGAGCAGTACTTC. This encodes CSASPYEQYF.

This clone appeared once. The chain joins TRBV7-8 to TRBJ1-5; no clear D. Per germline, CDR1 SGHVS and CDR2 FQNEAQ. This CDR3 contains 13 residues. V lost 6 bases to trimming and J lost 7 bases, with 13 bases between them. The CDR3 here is CASRLAEGQPQHF. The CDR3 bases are TGTGCCAGCAGGCTAGCGGAGGGCCAGCCCCAGCATTTT.

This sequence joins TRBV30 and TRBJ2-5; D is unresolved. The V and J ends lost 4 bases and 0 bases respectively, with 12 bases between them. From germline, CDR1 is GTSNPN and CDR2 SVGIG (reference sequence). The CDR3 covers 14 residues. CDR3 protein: CAWTRAGYQETQYF. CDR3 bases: TGTGCCTGGACTAGGGCTGGGTACCAAGAGACCCAGTACTTC. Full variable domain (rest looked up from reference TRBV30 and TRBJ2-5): SQTIHQWPATLVQPVGSPLSLECTVEGTSNPNLYWYRQAAGRGLQLLFYSVGIGQISSEVPQNLSASRPQDRQFILSSKKLLLSDSGFYLCAWTRAGYQETQYFGPGTRLLVL.

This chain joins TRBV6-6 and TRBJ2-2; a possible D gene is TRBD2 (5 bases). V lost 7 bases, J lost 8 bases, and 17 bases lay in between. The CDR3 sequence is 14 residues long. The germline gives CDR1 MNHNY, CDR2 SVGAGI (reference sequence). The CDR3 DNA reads TGTGCCAGCAAGGGAGACGTCACAATAGGGGAGCTGTTTTTT. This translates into CASKGDVTIGELFF.

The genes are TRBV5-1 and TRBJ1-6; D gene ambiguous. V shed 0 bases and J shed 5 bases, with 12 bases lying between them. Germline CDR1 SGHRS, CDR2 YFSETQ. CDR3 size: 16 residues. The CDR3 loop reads CASSLGTAANNSPLHF. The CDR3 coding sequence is TGCGCCAGCAGCTTGGGGACGGCAGCCAATAATTCACCCCTCCACTTT. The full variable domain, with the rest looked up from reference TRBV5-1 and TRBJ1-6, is KAGVTQTPRYLIKTRGQQVTLSCSPISGHRSVSWYQQTPGQGLQFLFEYFSETQRNKGNFPGRFSGRQFSNSRSEMNVSTLELGDSALYLCASSLGTAANNSPLHFGNGTRLTVT.

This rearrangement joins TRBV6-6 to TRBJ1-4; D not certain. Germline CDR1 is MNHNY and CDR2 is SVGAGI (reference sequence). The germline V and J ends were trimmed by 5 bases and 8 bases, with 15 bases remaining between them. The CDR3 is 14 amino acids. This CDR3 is CASSQLRAGEKLFF. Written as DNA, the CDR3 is TGTGCCAGCAGTCAGTTAAGGGCGGGGGAAAAACTGTTTTTT.

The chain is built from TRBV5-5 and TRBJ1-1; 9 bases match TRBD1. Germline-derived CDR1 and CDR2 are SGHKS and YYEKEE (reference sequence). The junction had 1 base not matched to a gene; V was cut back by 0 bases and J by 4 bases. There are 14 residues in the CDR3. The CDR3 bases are TGTGCCAGCAGCTTGGAGACAGGGGGCACTGAAGCTTTCTTT. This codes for CASSLETGGTEAFF.

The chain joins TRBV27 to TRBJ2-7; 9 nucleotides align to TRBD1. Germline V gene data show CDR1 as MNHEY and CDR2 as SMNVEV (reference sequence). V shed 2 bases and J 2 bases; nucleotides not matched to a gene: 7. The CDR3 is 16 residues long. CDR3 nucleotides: TGTGCCAGCAGTTTAATTATTCGACAGGGGGCCTACGAGCAGTACTTC. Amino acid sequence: CASSLIIRQGAYEQYF.

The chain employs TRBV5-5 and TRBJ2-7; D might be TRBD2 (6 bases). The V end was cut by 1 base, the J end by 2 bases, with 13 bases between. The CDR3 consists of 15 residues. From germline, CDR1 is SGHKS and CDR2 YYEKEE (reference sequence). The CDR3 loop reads CASSLPGLRTYEQYF. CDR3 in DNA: TGTGCCAGCAGCTTGCCGGGACTCAGAACCTACGAGCAGTACTTC.

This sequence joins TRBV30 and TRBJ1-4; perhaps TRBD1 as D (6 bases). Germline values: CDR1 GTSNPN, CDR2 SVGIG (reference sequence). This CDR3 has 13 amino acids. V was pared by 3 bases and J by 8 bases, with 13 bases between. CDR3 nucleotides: TGTGCCTGGAGGGGACAAGTAGGGGAAAAACTGTTTTTT. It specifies CAWRGQVGEKLFF.

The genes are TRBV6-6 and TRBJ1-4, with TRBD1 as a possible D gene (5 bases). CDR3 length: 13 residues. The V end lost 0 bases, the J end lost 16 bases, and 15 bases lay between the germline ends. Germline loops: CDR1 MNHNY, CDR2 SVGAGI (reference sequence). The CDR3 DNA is TGTGCCAGCAGTTACTCTGGCCAGGACATCCCGTTTTTT. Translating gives CASSYSGQDIPFF.